Listed below are T cell receptor beta chains from one sample, sequenced in a study of cytomegalovirus exposure and HLA in healthy donors. Produced via immunoSEQ multiplex PCR; TCRdb's table is partial and in-frame only. The sample carries more than 85,000 clones, 70% to 90% recorded once. The sample was PBMCs. These receptors were obtained from a woman aged 18-29 years in good health and CMV-seropositive. Each CDR3 is given with its conserved first and last residue. D genes are given only for firm matches. For some rows the clone size is stated as once, few or many, or as a class when expanded; others skip it.

V	length	J	D	size	CDR3
TRBV11-2	16	TRBJ1-6	.	.	CASSLVDQRAGSPLHF
TRBV7-3	14	TRBJ1-1	.	.	CASSQSVKNTEAFF
TRBV19	14	TRBJ2-3	TRBD2	.	CASRERGFSQTQYF
TRBV19	13	TRBJ1-4	.	.	CASSEQSNEKLFF
TRBV14	17	TRBJ2-4	TRBD2	once	CASSQVGLADPKNIQYF
TRBV28	16	TRBJ2-4	TRBD2	.	CASSSGTSGGENIQYF
TRBV27	14	TRBJ1-4	.	.	CASSPGMIIEKLFF
TRBV5-1	16	TRBJ2-1	.	.	CASSLGSRSSYNEQFF
TRBV6-1	14	TRBJ2-1	.	.	CASSDGMGGNEQFF
TRBV28	15	TRBJ2-7	TRBD1	.	CASSSDRDRNYEQYF
TRBV19	13	TRBJ2-7	.	.	CASSTGGSYEQYF
TRBV10-3	17	TRBJ2-1	TRBD2	.	CAISEERGLAGGNEQFF
TRBV2	14	TRBJ2-5	.	.	CASSEGGPRETQYF
TRBV5-6	14	TRBJ2-5	TRBD2	.	CASSSGLAGETQYF
TRBV15	13	TRBJ1-5	.	.	CATRNRGNQPQHF
TRBV4-2	17	TRBJ2-1	TRBD1	.	CASSQDFVETGSHEQFF
TRBV6-1	13	TRBJ2-7	.	.	CASSTGRAYEQYF
TRBV19	15	TRBJ2-7	TRBD1	.	CASSSSGTGSYEQYF
TRBV5-1	14	TRBJ2-7	TRBD1	few	CASSPTGLGYEQYF
TRBV6-5	14	TRBJ1-2	TRBD1	.	CASTGDRGNDGYTF
TRBV13	15	TRBJ2-1	TRBD1	.	CASSPGTGGYNEQFF
TRBV19	15	TRBJ2-1	TRBD1	.	CASSIGTGGFDEQFF
TRBV28	15	TRBJ2-6	.	once	CASSAPSSGANVLTF
TRBV27	15	TRBJ1-2	.	.	CASSLGGLRPSGYTF
TRBV5-1	12	TRBJ2-5	.	.	CASSQYQETQYF
TRBV6-6	15	TRBJ2-1	.	few	CASSRKSVSYNEQFF
TRBV4-1	14	TRBJ2-4	TRBD1	.	CASSPRDSKNIQYF
TRBV10-3	12	TRBJ1-2	TRBD1	once	CAIATGEGGYTF
TRBV19	15	TRBJ1-5	.	.	CASSIGRGFNQPQHF
TRBV6-1	13	TRBJ1-1	TRBD1	.	CASARQGSTEAFF
TRBV11-2	14	TRBJ2-7	.	.	CASSFGHRLYEQYF
TRBV28	11	TRBJ1-6	.	.	CASRADSPLHF
TRBV6-1	13	TRBJ2-1	.	.	CASRGDTGNEQFF
TRBV7-8	16	TRBJ1-4	.	.	CASSSSRTQILEKLFF
TRBV7-3	15	TRBJ1-4	.	.	CASSFSGATNEKLFF
TRBV25-1	15	TRBJ2-5	TRBD2	.	CASTVAGGAGETQYF
TRBV4-2	17	TRBJ2-3	TRBD2	.	CASSQGLAASGTDTQYF
TRBV5-1	15	TRBJ2-1	TRBD2	.	CATTPSGGAYNEQFF
TRBV19	15	TRBJ1-1	.	.	CASHQGAGLGTEAFF
TRBV12-5	18	TRBJ2-4	TRBD2	.	CASGFSSRPAGGQNIQYF
TRBV28	19	TRBJ2-4	.	.	CASSSRRYGWELAKNIQYF
TRBV28	16	TRBJ1-5	TRBD1	.	CASSLGTGGGFQPQHF
TRBV5-1	13	TRBJ2-1	.	.	CASSLVRMGEQFF
TRBV5-5	15	TRBJ1-3	.	.	CASSRGDFHGNTIYF
TRBV10-3	13	TRBJ1-1	.	.	CAISGRVNTEAFF
TRBV29-1	13	TRBJ1-4	TRBD1	.	CSVEGQGNEKLFF
TRBV5-6	14	TRBJ1-2	.	.	CASSRVGGNYGYTF
TRBV5-1	14	TRBJ2-5	TRBD2	.	CASSLGTSQETQYF
TRBV5-1	16	TRBJ2-1	.	.	CASSSTGLNPYNEQFF
TRBV7-3	13	TRBJ2-5	.	.	CASSLNYRETQYF
TRBV6-1	16	TRBJ1-4	.	.	CASSEDEWGRGEKLFF